The rows below give T cell receptor beta chains drawn from one sample of a study of post-analysis software for immune sequencing data. TCRdb passed the PCR reads through MiXCR, listing each CDR3 protein once. The sample holds fewer than 850,000 distinct CDR3 sequences, roughly 27% seen once. Sample: blood. Source of these receptors: a girl between 5 and 17 years old with multiple sclerosis. CDR3s include the opening cysteine and the closing phenylalanine or tryptophan. The order of the fields is J gene, clone size, V gene, D gene, CDR3 DNA, CDR3 protein. A D gene is named only where the DNA matches it firmly. Clone size is shown for a subset of rows, as once, few, many or a class of expanded clone.

j_call: TRBJ2-3
clone_size: -
v_call: TRBV4-3
d_call: TRBD2
cdr3_nt: TGCGCCAGCAGCCACGCACGGGGACTAGCGAGCACAGATACGCAGTATTTT
cdr3_aa: CASSHARGLASTDTQYF

j_call: TRBJ2-2
clone_size: -
v_call: TRBV4-1
d_call: -
cdr3_nt: TGCGCCAGCAGCGCCCCAACAGGGACGAACACCGGGGAGCTGTTTTTT
cdr3_aa: CASSAPTGTNTGELFF

j_call: TRBJ2-3
clone_size: -
v_call: TRBV11-1
d_call: TRBD1
cdr3_nt: TGTGCCAGCAGATCGAGGCAGGGGGCTACAGATACGCAGTATTTT
cdr3_aa: CASRSRQGATDTQYF

j_call: TRBJ2-6
clone_size: many
v_call: TRBV6-1
d_call: -
cdr3_nt: TGTGCCAGCAATGTAGGGGGTAGAAGGACTGGGGCCAACGTCCTGACTTTC
cdr3_aa: CASNVGGRRTGANVLTF

j_call: TRBJ2-1
clone_size: few
v_call: TRBV20-1
d_call: -
cdr3_nt: TGCAGTGCCCCCCCTATAAGCGGCCCCCTAAGATACAATGAGCAGTTCTTC
cdr3_aa: CSAPPISGPLRYNEQFF

j_call: TRBJ2-7
clone_size: -
v_call: TRBV2
d_call: -
cdr3_nt: TGTGCCGGCAGAGGCAGGTACTACGAGCAGTACTTC
cdr3_aa: CAGRGRYYEQYF

j_call: TRBJ2-1
clone_size: -
v_call: TRBV7-9
d_call: -
cdr3_nt: TGTGCCAGCAGCTTAGAGGGACTTCCCGGGAATGAGCAGTTCTTC
cdr3_aa: CASSLEGLPGNEQFF

j_call: TRBJ2-1
clone_size: few
v_call: TRBV7-2
d_call: -
cdr3_nt: TGTGCCAGCAGCTTTAAGGTTGAGCAGTTCTTC
cdr3_aa: CASSFKVEQFF

j_call: TRBJ1-5
clone_size: few
v_call: TRBV20-1
d_call: -
cdr3_nt: TGCAGTGTCCCCCGCGGACACAATCAGCCCCAGCATTTT
cdr3_aa: CSVPRGHNQPQHF

j_call: TRBJ2-5
clone_size: few
v_call: TRBV4-1
d_call: TRBD2
cdr3_nt: TGCGCCAGCAGCCCCGGAGCGGGAGCAGGAGAGACCCAGTACTTC
cdr3_aa: CASSPGAGAGETQYF

j_call: TRBJ2-4
clone_size: -
v_call: TRBV13
d_call: -
cdr3_nt: TGTGCCAGCAGCTTAAGTCGGCAGGGAGGACGCGACATTCAGTACTTC
cdr3_aa: CASSLSRQGGRDIQYF

j_call: TRBJ2-1
clone_size: few
v_call: TRBV5-6
d_call: TRBD2
cdr3_nt: TGTGCCAGCAGCCGACGGACTAGCGGCTCCTACAATGAGCAGTTCTTC
cdr3_aa: CASSRRTSGSYNEQFF

j_call: TRBJ2-3
clone_size: few
v_call: TRBV29-1
d_call: TRBD1
cdr3_nt: TGCAGCGTTGGTCAGGGGGCTAGCACAGATACGCAGTATTTT
cdr3_aa: CSVGQGASTDTQYF

j_call: TRBJ1-2
clone_size: -
v_call: TRBV5-1
d_call: -
cdr3_nt: TGCGCCAGCACCCAAACAACCGGACAGAACTATGGCTACACCTTC
cdr3_aa: CASTQTTGQNYGYTF

j_call: TRBJ2-3
clone_size: few
v_call: TRBV3-1
d_call: -
cdr3_nt: TGTGCCAGCAGCCAACGGGGGAGGACAGATACGCAGTATTTT
cdr3_aa: CASSQRGRTDTQYF

j_call: TRBJ1-6
clone_size: few
v_call: TRBV28
d_call: TRBD1
cdr3_nt: TGTGCCAGCAGTTTATTAGGGACAGGGAACTCACCCCTCCACTTT
cdr3_aa: CASSLLGTGNSPLHF